These T cell receptor beta chains were read from a single sample in a study of T cell responses to AZD1222 COVID-19 vaccine. Sequencing used immunoSEQ multiplex PCR; TCRdb keeps in-frame clones, though not all of them. The sample comprises 75,000 to 95,000 clones, 70% to 90% of which are singletons, and about 9% rests with the top ten. Sequenced here: peripheral blood, sampled 28 days after the second dose of the MenACWY control vaccine. The receptors originated from an adult who received the MenACWY meningococcal vaccine as a control. Both conserved end residues are part of each CDR3. D genes are given only for firm matches. Some rows have no size entry. The others give once, few or many, or a class for an expanded clone.

v_gene,abundance,d_gene,j_gene,CDR3aa,CDR3nt
TRBV5-6,.,.,TRBJ2-3,CASSLGLASGTDTQYF,TGTGCCAGCAGCTTGGGGCTAGCGAGCGGGACAGATACGCAGTATTTT
TRBV7-2,.,.,TRBJ1-5,CASSFQGSGNQPQHF,TGTGCCAGCAGCTTTCAGGGTTCCGGCAATCAGCCCCAGCATTTT
TRBV2,once,.,TRBJ1-1,CASNQGSDTEAFF,TGTGCCAGCAACCAGGGATCGGACACTGAAGCTTTCTTT
TRBV7-6,.,.,TRBJ2-6,CASSLVGSAGDRSGANVLTF,TGTGCCAGCAGCTTAGTTGGGTCGGCAGGGGACCGCTCTGGGGCCAACGTCCTGACTTTC
TRBV10-3,once,TRBD1,TRBJ1-3,CAISPTGVVGNTIYF,TGTGCCATCAGCCCGACAGGGGTGGTAGGAAACACCATATATTTT
TRBV24-1,.,.,TRBJ2-3,CATSDPQVSTDTQYF,TGTGCCACCAGTGATCCACAGGTTAGCACAGATACGCAGTATTTT
TRBV10-3,.,.,TRBJ1-4,CAISDWGAETNEKLFF,TGTGCCATCAGTGACTGGGGGGCCGAAACTAATGAAAAACTGTTTTTT
TRBV27,.,.,TRBJ1-4,CASSSIGQYNEKLFF,TGTGCCAGCAGTTCGATCGGACAGTATAATGAAAAACTGTTTTTT
TRBV7-2,.,.,TRBJ1-1,CASSLGFGGRGTEAFF,TGTGCCAGCAGCTTAGGGTTCGGGGGGCGGGGGACTGAAGCTTTCTTT
TRBV19,.,TRBD2,TRBJ2-7,CASSISGGRNDEQYF,TGTGCCAGTAGTATAAGCGGGGGGCGGAACGACGAGCAGTACTTC
TRBV5-1,once,TRBD2,TRBJ2-3,CASSAVVAGGWGDTQYF,TGCGCCAGCAGCGCGGTGGTCGCGGGGGGCTGGGGAGATACGCAGTATTTT
TRBV10-3,.,.,TRBJ2-7,CAISEVPAGSSYEQYF,TGTGCCATCAGTGAGGTTCCGGCGGGGAGCTCCTACGAGCAGTACTTC
TRBV7-2,.,.,TRBJ1-1,CASRRPNTEAFF,TGTGCCAGCAGACGGCCGAACACTGAAGCTTTCTTT
TRBV7-8,once,TRBD1,TRBJ1-5,CASSLDRTGASGNQPQHF,TGTGCCAGCAGCTTAGACAGGACAGGGGCGTCGGGCAATCAGCCCCAGCATTTT
TRBV6-5,.,.,TRBJ2-3,CASSYSFVTDTQYF,TGTGCCAGCAGTTACTCGTTTGTCACAGATACGCAGTATTTT
TRBV10-3,.,.,TRBJ2-1,CAVQGLNEQFF,TGTGCCGTACAGGGCCTGAATGAGCAGTTCTTC
TRBV5-4,.,.,TRBJ2-3,CASSLFGGTDTQYF,TGTGCCAGCAGCTTGTTTGGGGGGACAGATACGCAGTATTTT
TRBV30,.,.,TRBJ2-5,CAWSEGETQYF,TGTGCCTGGAGTGAGGGGGAGACCCAGTACTTC
TRBV7-3,.,.,TRBJ1-1,CASSLQWNTEAFF,TGTGCCAGCAGTTTGCAGTGGAACACTGAAGCTTTCTTT
TRBV10-3,.,.,TRBJ1-4,CAISESLGDEKLFF,TGTGCCATCAGTGAAAGTCTCGGGGATGAAAAACTGTTTTTT
TRBV2,few,TRBD2,TRBJ2-3,CASSEYPASGGTDTQYF,TGTGCCAGCAGTGAATACCCTGCTAGCGGGGGTACAGATACGCAGTATTTT
TRBV28,once,.,TRBJ1-2,CASSSHRNYGYTF,TGTGCCAGCAGTTCACACAGGAACTATGGCTACACCTTC
TRBV24-1,.,.,TRBJ2-3,CATNGAGTDTQYF,TGTGCCACCAATGGGGCGGGTACAGATACGCAGTATTTT
TRBV5-4,.,TRBD1,TRBJ1-2,CASSLSSGGFYGYTF,TGTGCCAGCAGCTTGTCGTCAGGGGGCTTTTATGGCTACACCTTC
TRBV11-2,.,TRBD2,TRBJ2-1,CASSLGGTSGGPAYNEQFF,TGTGCCAGCAGCTTAGGGGGGACTAGCGGGGGCCCTGCCTACAATGAGCAGTTCTTC
TRBV5-1,.,.,TRBJ1-3,CASSLETGSGNTIYF,TGCGCCAGCAGCTTGGAAACAGGGTCTGGAAACACCATATATTTT
TRBV28,.,.,TRBJ1-4,CASSGENWNEKLFF,TGTGCCAGCAGTGGGGAAAACTGGAATGAAAAACTGTTTTTT
TRBV2,few,TRBD1,TRBJ1-1,CASRLRGFAFF,TGTGCCAGCAGACTCAGGGGGTTCGCTTTCTTT
TRBV5-6,once,.,TRBJ2-2,CASSLGVGTGELFF,TGTGCCAGCAGCTTGGGGGTCGGCACCGGGGAGCTGTTTTTT
TRBV19,.,TRBD1,TRBJ1-1,CASSKGGASLKNTEAFF,TGTGCCAGTAGTAAAGGGGGCGCGTCCCTAAAAAACACTGAAGCTTTCTTT
TRBV7-9,.,.,TRBJ1-4,CASSFGWEADEKLFF,TGTGCCAGCAGCTTTGGTTGGGAGGCGGATGAAAAACTGTTTTTT
TRBV7-2,.,.,TRBJ2-3,CASSLGGRGFTDTQYF,TGTGCCAGCAGCTTAGGAGGAAGGGGATTCACAGATACGCAGTATTTT
TRBV6-5,.,.,TRBJ1-1,CASSYSRVTEAFF,TGTGCCAGCAGTTACTCGAGGGTTACTGAAGCTTTCTTT
TRBV7-9,.,TRBD2,TRBJ2-1,CASSLTSSGYNEQFF,TGTGCCAGCAGCTTGACTAGCTCGGGATACAATGAGCAGTTCTTC
TRBV19,.,.,TRBJ1-2,CASSIRGGGLRVGYTF,TGTGCCAGTAGTATAAGAGGAGGCGGCCTAAGGGTTGGCTACACCTTC
TRBV6-5,.,.,TRBJ2-7,CASIIRGGSYEQYF,TGTGCCAGCATTATAAGAGGGGGGTCCTACGAGCAGTACTTC
TRBV11-1,.,.,TRBJ1-1,CASSLNRQEAFF,TGTGCCAGCAGCTTAAACCGACAGGAGGCTTTCTTT
TRBV14,once,.,TRBJ2-1,CASSQGIQGSDEQFF,TGTGCCAGCAGCCAAGGAATTCAGGGGAGCGATGAGCAGTTCTTC
TRBV19,.,.,TRBJ1-1,CASIWDSGSLNTEAFF,TGTGCCAGTATCTGGGACTCGGGGAGCCTGAACACTGAAGCTTTCTTT
TRBV30,.,.,TRBJ1-5,CAWSFGGGNQPQHF,TGTGCCTGGAGTTTCGGGGGGGGCAATCAGCCCCAGCATTTT
TRBV2,.,TRBD1,TRBJ1-5,CASTTDREVQPQHF,TGTGCCAGCACCACGGACAGGGAGGTTCAGCCCCAGCATTTT
TRBV24-1,.,TRBD1,TRBJ2-5,CATGTGGETQYF,TGTGCCACTGGGACAGGGGGGGAGACCCAGTACTTC
TRBV3-1/TRBV3-2,.,TRBD2,TRBJ2-7,CASSQQGGLAGAKSSYEQYF,TGTGCCAGCAGCCAACAGGGGGGACTAGCGGGGGCAAAAAGCTCCTACGAGCAGTACTTC
TRBV6-5,.,.,TRBJ2-7,CASSYSQGRNEQYF,TGTGCCAGCAGTTACTCACAGGGTCGAAACGAGCAGTACTTC
TRBV6-5,.,TRBD1,TRBJ1-2,CASSLPGQGSGGYTF,TGTGCCAGCAGCCTCCCGGGACAGGGAAGTGGTGGCTACACCTTC
TRBV2,.,.,TRBJ2-3,CASSDSTDTQYF,TGTGCCAGCAGTGACAGCACAGATACGCAGTATTTT
TRBV6-5,.,.,TRBJ1-2,CASSYWSGSDGYTF,TGTGCCAGCAGTTACTGGTCGGGGTCCGATGGCTACACCTTC
TRBV18,.,TRBD1,TRBJ2-1,CASSPLDRGQYNEQFF,TGTGCCAGCTCACCCCTGGACAGGGGACAGTACAATGAGCAGTTCTTC
TRBV7-2,.,.,TRBJ1-1,CASRPPVRNTEAFF,TGTGCCAGCAGACCCCCCGTACGGAACACTGAAGCTTTCTTT
TRBV5-4,.,.,TRBJ2-1,CASSSPGSGNNEQFF,TGTGCCAGCAGCTCCCCGGGTAGCGGCAACAATGAGCAGTTCTTC
TRBV28,.,.,TRBJ1-2,CASSLPDRATNYGYTF,TGTGCCAGCAGTTTACCGGACCGGGCTACCAACTATGGCTACACCTTC
TRBV6-5,.,.,TRBJ1-2,CASRIFREGQYGYTF,TGTGCCAGCAGGATTTTCAGGGAAGGTCAATATGGCTACACCTTC
TRBV29-1,.,.,TRBJ1-1,CSVSNTGGTEAFF,TGCAGCGTTTCCAACACCGGGGGCACTGAAGCTTTCTTT
TRBV6-5,once,.,TRBJ1-6,CASSGTRGNSPLHF,TGTGCCAGCTCCGGGACTCGTGGTAATTCACCCCTCCACTTT